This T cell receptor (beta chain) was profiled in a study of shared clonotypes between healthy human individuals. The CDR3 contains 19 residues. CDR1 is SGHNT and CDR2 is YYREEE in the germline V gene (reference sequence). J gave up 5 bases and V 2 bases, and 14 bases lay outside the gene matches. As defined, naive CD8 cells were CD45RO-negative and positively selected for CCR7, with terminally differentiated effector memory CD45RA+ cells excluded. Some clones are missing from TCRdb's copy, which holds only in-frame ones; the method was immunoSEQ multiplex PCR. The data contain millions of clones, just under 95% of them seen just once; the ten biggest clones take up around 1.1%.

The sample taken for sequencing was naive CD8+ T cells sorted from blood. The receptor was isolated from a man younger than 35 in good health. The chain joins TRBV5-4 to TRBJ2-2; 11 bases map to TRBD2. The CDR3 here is CASSLSSGGSTVGTGELFF. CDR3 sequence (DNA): TGTGCCAGCAGCTTATCTAGCGGGGGGTCTACGGTTGGGACCGGGGAGCTGTTTTTT.